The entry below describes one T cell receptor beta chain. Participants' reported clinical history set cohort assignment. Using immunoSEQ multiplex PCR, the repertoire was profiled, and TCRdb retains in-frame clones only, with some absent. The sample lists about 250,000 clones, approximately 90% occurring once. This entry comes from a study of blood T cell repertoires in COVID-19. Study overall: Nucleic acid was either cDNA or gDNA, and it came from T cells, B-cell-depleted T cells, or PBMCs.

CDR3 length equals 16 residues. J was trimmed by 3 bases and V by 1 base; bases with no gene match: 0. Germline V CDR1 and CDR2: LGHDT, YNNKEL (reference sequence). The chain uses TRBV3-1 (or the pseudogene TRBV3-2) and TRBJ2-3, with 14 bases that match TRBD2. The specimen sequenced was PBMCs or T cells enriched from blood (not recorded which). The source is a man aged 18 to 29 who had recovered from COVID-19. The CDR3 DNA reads TGTGCCAGCAGCCAAGGGACTAGCGGGGGGACAGATACGCAGTATTTT. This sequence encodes CASSQGTSGGTDTQYF.